These 11 T cell receptor beta chains share one sample of origin, sequenced in a study of pediatric ulcerative colitis. The data were produced by immunoSEQ multiplex PCR, yet TCRdb's version contains in-frame clones alone and is incomplete. The sample lists tens of thousands of clones, 80% to 90% occurring once. The sample was blood. The receptor set was obtained from a boy aged 5-17 years with severe ulcerative colitis.

The chain combines TRBV6-5 with TRBJ2-5, with D tentatively TRBD2 (7 bases). The CDR3 totals 14 residues. Trimming took off 0 bases at V and 5 bases at J, with 10 bases between the two ends. The V gene's germline CDR1 is MNHEY and CDR2 SVGAGI. The CDR3, as DNA: TGTGCCAGCAGTTACTCCGCGGGGGCCGAGACCCAGTACTTC. This translates into CASSYSAGAETQYF.

The sample holds a few counts of this clone. The chain has TRBV6-1 and TRBJ1-2; D remains ambiguous. The CDR3 has 12 residues. Germline CDR1 reads MNHNS; CDR2 reads SASEGT. V lost 3 bases and J lost 4, with 6 bases in between. CDR3: CASSDGRYGYTF. The CDR3 nucleotides are TGTGCCAGCAGTGACGGTCGCTATGGCTACACCTTC.

The V call is TRBV19, the J call TRBJ2-7; the D gene could be TRBD1 or TRBD2 (6 bases each). The CDR3 spans 14 residues. Between the trimmed V and J ends, which lost 5 bases and 2 bases, there was a span of 13 bases. CDR1 and CDR2 from the germline V gene are LNHDA and SQIVND (reference sequence). The CDR3 sequence: CASSFGGHTYEQYF. The CDR3 DNA follows: TGTGCCAGTAGTTTCGGGGGCCACACCTACGAGCAGTACTTC.

The chain carries TRBV4-1 and TRBJ2-1; 10 bases fit TRBD2. J was trimmed by 1 base and V by 3 bases; bases with no gene match: 9. Germline assignment: CDR1 MGHRA and CDR2 YSYEKL. This CDR3 comprises 18 residues. The CDR3 DNA sequence: TGCGCCAGCAGCCATCTGGTAGCGGGAGGAGGGTCCTACAATGAGCAGTTCTTC. This translates into CASSHLVAGGGSYNEQFF.

V and J are TRBV10-2 and TRBJ1-2; no reliable D call. Germline CDR1 reads WSHSY; CDR2 reads SAAADI. Trimming removed 0 bases at V and 3 bases at J, with 5 bases between. The CDR3 sequence is 13 residues long. CDR3 nucleotides: TGCGCCAGCAGTGAGTCGATCGACTATGGCTACACCTTC. This encodes CASSESIDYGYTF.

The chain has TRBV2 and TRBJ2-1; 9 bases map to TRBD2. Germline lookup yields CDR1 SNHLY and CDR2 FYNNEI. This CDR3 region has 20 residues. Trimming removed 1 base from V and 10 bases from J; junction bases left unmatched: 23. The chain's CDR3 is CASSEVGSESAGTSWDEQFF. The CDR3 region has the DNA TGTGCCAGCAGTGAAGTTGGGTCCGAAAGCGCCGGGACTAGCTGGGACGAGCAGTTCTTC.

The chain is built from TRBV6-5 and TRBJ2-2, with no clear D. Trimming pared 0 bases from V and 4 bases from J, leaving 9 bases between. There are 15 residues in the CDR3. Germline V gene lookup returns CDR1 MNHEY and CDR2 SVGAGI. The CDR3 loop reads CASSYSSGTTGELFF. The CDR3 nucleotides are TGTGCCAGCAGTTACTCGAGTGGTACCACCGGGGAGCTGTTTTTT.

Comments on this clone: The same CDR3 also results from other DNA sequences found in this sample. This chain links TRBV27 with TRBJ1-1; D gene ambiguous. Germline CDR1 is MNHEY and CDR2 is SMNVEV (reference sequence). This CDR3 is 13 amino acids long. The V and J ends lost 5 bases and 1 base respectively, with 8 bases between them. The chain's CDR3 is CASSLRQNTEAFF. CDR3 nucleotides: TGTGCCAGCAGTCTGCGACAGAACACTGAAGCTTTCTTT.

Only one count was recorded for this clone. This sequence joins TRBV7-3 and TRBJ2-5, with D perhaps being TRBD1 or TRBD2 (5 bases each). The germline V gene encodes CDR1 SGHTA and CDR2 FQGTGA. V was shortened by 1 base and J by 1 base, with 7 bases between the two germline ends. The CDR3 covers 14 residues. CDR3: CASSLSGGQETQYF. In DNA form, the CDR3 reads TGTGCCAGCAGCTTAAGTGGGGGCCAAGAGACCCAGTACTTC.

V gene TRBV5-6 combines with J gene TRBJ2-7, with TRBD2 matching over 11 bases. The CDR3 sequence is 17 residues long. Trimming cost V 3 bases and J 1 base; bases outside gene matches: 9. Germline lookup yields CDR1 SGHDT and CDR2 YYEEEE. The CDR3 bases are TGTGCCAGCAGCTCCGATCGGGGACTAGCGGTTTCCTACGAGCAGTACTTC. Protein: CASSSDRGLAVSYEQYF. The full variable domain, its missing parts supplied by reference TRBV5-6 and TRBJ2-7, is DAGVTQSPTHLIKTRGQQVTLRCSPKSGHDTVSWYQQALGQGPQFIFQYYEEEERQRGNFPDRFSGHQFPNYSSELNVNALLLGDSALYLCASSSDRGLAVSYEQYFGPGTRLTVT.

The chain carries TRBV27 and TRBJ2-3, with D perhaps matching TRBD2 (6 bases). Germline loops: CDR1 MNHEY, CDR2 SMNVEV (reference sequence). This CDR3 has 16 residues. V was clipped by 4 bases and J by 10 bases, with 24 bases between them. The CDR3 spells CASSSPLREPSQAQYF. CDR3 sequence (DNA): TGTGCCAGCAGTTCGCCTCTCCGGGAGCCAAGTCAGGCGCAGTATTTT.